This T cell receptor (beta chain) is from a study of technical replicates of blood from several donors. Assay: immunoSEQ multiplex PCR; the TCRdb copy retains only in-frame clones and omits some. This sample yields tens of thousands of clones, of which approximately 90% are seen a single time; 0.27% belongs to the top ten. The CDR3 is 12 residues long. From germline, CDR1 is LGHNA and CDR2 YNFKEQ. Trimming at V came to 0 bases and at J to 15 bases, leaving 5 bases not matched to a gene. The sequencing sample was made of T cells isolated from PBMCs. The chain combines TRBV4-2 with TRBJ2-1, with TRBD2 identical over 7 bases. The sequence came from a human donor in good health. CDR3: CASSQEGTKLFF. CDR3 DNA: TGTGCCAGCAGCCAAGAGGGGACTAAATTGTTCTTC.